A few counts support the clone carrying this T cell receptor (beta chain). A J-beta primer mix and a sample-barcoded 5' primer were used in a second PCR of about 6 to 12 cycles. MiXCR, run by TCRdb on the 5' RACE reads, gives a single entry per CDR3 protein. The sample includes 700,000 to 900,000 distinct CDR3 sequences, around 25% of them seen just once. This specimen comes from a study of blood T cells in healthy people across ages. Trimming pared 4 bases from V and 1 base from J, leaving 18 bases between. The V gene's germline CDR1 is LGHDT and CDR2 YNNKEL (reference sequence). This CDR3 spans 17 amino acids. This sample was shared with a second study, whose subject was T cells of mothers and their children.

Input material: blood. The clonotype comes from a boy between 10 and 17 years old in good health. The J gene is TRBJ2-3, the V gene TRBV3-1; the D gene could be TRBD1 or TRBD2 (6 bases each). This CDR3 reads CASSPLLGGRGTDTQYF. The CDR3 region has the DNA TGTGCCAGCAGCCCACTATTGGGGGGCCGAGGCACAGATACGCAGTATTTT.